This TCR beta chain comes out of a study of high-grade serous ovarian cancer treatment subgroups. On the study more broadly: Mean per sample: about 15,000 reads, about 6,900 unique TCR beta rearrangements.

Tumor samples were taken before definitive surgery or chemotherapy. Sequenced by immunoSEQ multiplex PCR; TCRdb stores in-frame clones only, minus some. The sample carries approximately 3,500 clones, around 65% recorded once. This receptor was taken from a human donor with high-grade serous ovarian cancer. Sequenced sample: tumor tissue.

Here the CDR3 reads CASSLDSNQPQHF. The DNA for the CDR3 is TGTGCCAGCAGCTTAGATTCCAATCAGCCCCAGCATTTT. V gene TRBV11-2 combines with J gene TRBJ1-5; D not resolved. The V gene lost 0 bases and the J gene lost 3 bases, with 3 bases spanning the gap. Germline CDR1 is SGHAT and CDR2 is FQNNGV. The CDR3 length is 13 residues.